This TCR beta chain was recovered during a study of CD8+CD57+ T cells in acquired aplastic anemia. Overall study context: Healthy donors gave about 10.8 million reads on average for CD4+ cells. Overall study findings and caveats: Researchers report that about 28 CD8+ CDR3 sequences appeared in both patients and controls. Statistical testing detected no significant gap in CD8+ Simpson's diversity between patients and controls.

This CDR3 has 14 residues. Trimming took 8 bases from V and 0 from J, leaving 10 bases between them. A remark on this clonotype: Its antigen is not identified.

Genomic DNA acted as the template from which TCR beta VDJ combination and CDR3 sequence profiling were carried out. TCRdb used MiXCR to reprocess the reads, holding one entry per CDR3 protein. The profile shows about 150,000 distinct CDR3 sequences, 41% of them singletons. The material sequenced was sorted CD4+, CD8+, or CD8+CD57+ T cells (not recorded which) from PBMCs. The TCR comes from a human donor in good health, serving as a control. The chain carries TRBV12-3 or TRBV12-4 and TRBJ2-2; D perhaps matches TRBD1 (6 bases). In DNA, the CDR3 is TGTGCCAGCGTTTGGGGGCCGAACACCGGGGAGCTGTTTTTT. As protein: CASVWGPNTGELFF.